This entry lists 24 T cell receptor beta chains sequenced from one sample in a study of OX40 agonist ivuxolimab in advanced cancers. The data were produced by immunoSEQ multiplex PCR, yet TCRdb's version contains in-frame clones alone and is incomplete. The data contain approximately 60,000 clones, 80% to 90% of them singletons. The sequencing here drew on CD4+ or CD8+ T cells sorted from blood, taken in a trial of the OX40 agonist ivuxolimab. Receptors were obtained from an adult with an advanced solid tumor such as melanoma, head and neck, liver or kidney cancer.

The gene calls are TRBV11-2 and TRBJ1-1; D remains unclear. Germline CDR1 reads SGHAT; CDR2 reads FQNNGV. The CDR3 sequence is 11 residues long. V shed 5 bases and J shed 4 bases, with 5 bases lying between them. The CDR3 loop is CASSRGTEAFF. CDR3 coding DNA: TGTGCCAGCAGCCGGGGCACTGAAGCTTTCTTT.

This CDR3 reads CASSNQGEPNTGELFF. The DNA of the CDR3 is TGTGCCAGCAGCAACCAGGGAGAGCCGAACACCGGGGAGCTGTTTTTT. V and J are TRBV7-3 and TRBJ2-2; D is tentatively TRBD1 or TRBD2 (5 bases each). This CDR3 is 16 amino acids long. Trimming removed 5 bases at V and 0 bases at J, with 13 bases between. Germline V gives CDR1 SGHTA, CDR2 FQGTGA.

This chain links TRBV19 with TRBJ2-4, with a tentative D call TRBD1 (5 bases). Germline V gives CDR1 LNHDA, CDR2 SQIVND (reference sequence). CDR3 size: 11 residues. The ends were cut back, 5 bases at V and 16 bases at J, with 15 bases in the middle. CDR3 DNA sequence: TGTGCCAGTAGTCTGGGGCGAATCTACTACTTC. Protein: CASSLGRIYYF.

This rearrangement joins TRBV2 to TRBJ1-1; possibly TRBD1 for D (6 bases). The CDR3 runs 14 residues. Trimming stripped 7 bases from V and 0 bases from J, with 12 bases between. Germline CDR1 reads SNHLY; CDR2 reads FYNNEI. In DNA form, the CDR3 reads TGTGCCAGCACGACGGACAGAATGAACACTGAAGCTTTCTTT. This translates into CASTTDRMNTEAFF.

This rearrangement joins TRBV5-8 to TRBJ1-1, with D hard to call. V shed 5 bases and J shed 1 base, with 9 bases lying between them. This CDR3 is built from 13 residues. The germline gives CDR1 SGHTS, CDR2 YDEGEE. The DNA for the CDR3 is TGTGCCAGCAGGTGGACGGGGAACACTGAAGCTTTCTTT. Residues: CASRWTGNTEAFF. The full variable domain, its missing parts supplied by reference TRBV5-8 and TRBJ1-1, is EAGVTQSPTHLIKTRGQQATLRCSPISGHTSVYWYQQALGLGLQFLLWYDEGEERNRGNFPPRFSGRQFPNYSSELNVNALELEDSALYLCASRWTGNTEAFFGQGTRLTVV.

This chain connects TRBV27 to TRBJ1-1; D is undetermined. The CDR3 is made up of 14 amino acids. Trimming left V 1 base short and J 4 bases short, with 10 bases between. CDR1 MNHEY and CDR2 SMNVEV come from the germline V gene (reference sequence). The CDR3 here is CASSLYFRGTEAFF. The CDR3 nucleotides read TGTGCCAGCAGTTTATATTTTCGGGGCACTGAAGCTTTCTTT.

CDR3 amino acids: CASSPRTGLLEQFF. The CDR3 DNA reads TGTGCCAGCAGTCCCCGGACAGGGTTGCTTGAGCAGTTCTTC. The rearrangement uses TRBV27 and TRBJ2-1, with 8 bases fitting TRBD1. Germline-derived CDR1 and CDR2 are MNHEY and SMNVEV (reference sequence). The CDR3 is made up of 14 amino acids. V dropped 5 bases and J dropped 9; count of bases not matched to a gene: 9.

This clone appeared a few times. The rearrangement joins TRBV9 to TRBJ1-1; D unresolved. V was trimmed by 3 bases and J by 4 bases, leaving 13 bases between them. Germline V gene lookup returns CDR1 SGDLS and CDR2 YYNGEE. This CDR3 comprises 14 residues. DNA of the CDR3: TGTGCCAGCAGCGCCACTTTAACGGGCACTGAAGCTTTCTTT. This encodes CASSATLTGTEAFF.

The V call is TRBV5-1, the J call TRBJ1-2; possible D gene TRBD1, 6 bases. In germline, CDR1 is SGHRS, CDR2 YFSETQ. V was clipped by 5 bases and J by 1 base, with 15 bases between them. This CDR3 has 15 amino acids. The CDR3 nucleotides read TGCGCCAGCAGGTCTACAGGGCCAGTTAACTATGGCTACACCTTC. Translating gives CASRSTGPVNYGYTF.

This rearrangement joins TRBV5-1 to TRBJ2-7; 11 bases match TRBD1. The CDR3 has 14 amino acids. Trimming removed 3 bases from V and 4 bases from J; junction bases left unmatched: 3. CDR1 is SGHRS and CDR2 is YFSETQ in the germline V gene. The CDR3 nucleotides read TGCGCCAGCAGCTCGGGACAGGGGGAATACGAGCAGTACTTC. It codes for CASSSGQGEYEQYF.

The chain recombines TRBV6-6 with TRBJ1-1, with TRBD1 identical over 10 bases. The trim removed 4 bases at V and 8 bases at J, leaving 1 base unmatched. Looked up from germline, CDR1 is MNHNY and CDR2 is SVGAGI (reference sequence). The CDR3 totals 12 residues. CDR3 DNA sequence: TGTGCCAGCAGTTGGACAGGGGGGGAAGCTTTCTTT. This codes for CASSWTGGEAFF.

The gene calls are TRBV23-1 and TRBJ2-1; D is uncertain. TRBV23-1 is designated an ORF whose function remains uncertain. The CDR3 runs 14 residues. Between the trimmed V and J ends, which lost 1 base and 3 bases, there was a span of 7 bases. The CDR3 loop reads CASSQFSNYNEQFF. CDR3 DNA sequence: TGCGCCAGCAGTCAATTCAGCAACTACAATGAGCAGTTCTTC.

This sequence joins TRBV7-9 and TRBJ2-2; D perhaps matches TRBD2 (5 bases). Germline loops: CDR1 SEHNR, CDR2 FQNEAQ (reference sequence). Between the trimmed V and J ends, which lost 3 bases and 7 bases, there was a span of 6 bases. CDR3 size: 12 residues. In nucleotides, the CDR3 is TGTGCCAGCAGCTTGAGGGTCGGGGAGCTGTTTTTT. This gives the protein CASSLRVGELFF.

This rearrangement joins TRBV5-5 to TRBJ2-7; the match to TRBD2 covers 7 bases. V lost 5 bases and J lost 0; bases outside the gene matches: 5. Germline CDR1 reads SGHKS; CDR2 reads YYEKEE (reference sequence). The CDR3 is 14 residues long. The DNA of the CDR3 is TGTGCCAGCAGTTGGGGACTACGCTCCTACGAGCAGTACTTC. This translates into CASSWGLRSYEQYF.

This clone was observed once. The chain recombines TRBV27 with TRBJ1-1, with D tentatively TRBD1 (6 bases). V lost 5 bases and J 1 base, leaving 20 bases between the germline ends. This CDR3 is built from 17 residues. CDR1 and CDR2 from the germline V gene are MNHEY and SMNVEV (reference sequence). CDR3 sequence reads: CASSEVRAWGRNTEAFF. The CDR3 DNA is TGTGCCAGCAGTGAAGTACGGGCCTGGGGGCGGAACACTGAAGCTTTCTTT.

This chain joins TRBV7-3 and TRBJ2-1; D possibly corresponds to TRBD2 (5 bases). Germline assignment: CDR1 SGHTA and CDR2 FQGTGA. The CDR3 spans 13 residues. Between the trimmed V and J ends, which lost 3 bases and 3 bases, there was a span of 6 bases. CDR3 protein: CASSFDYYNEQFF. As DNA, the CDR3 is TGTGCCAGCAGCTTCGACTACTACAATGAGCAGTTCTTC. The full variable domain, with the rest looked up from reference TRBV7-3 and TRBJ2-1, is GAGVSQTPSNKVTEKGKYVELRCDPISGHTALYWYRQSLGQGPEFLIYFQGTGAADDSGLPNDRFFAVRPEGSVSTLKIQRTERGDSAVYLCASSFDYYNEQFFGPGTRLTVL.

The rearrangement links TRBV2 to TRBJ2-2; 8 nucleotides match TRBD1. The J segment lost 5 bases and the V segment lost 8 bases, leaving 13 bases of the junction unmatched. The CDR3 contains 16 residues. Germline V gene data show CDR1 as SNHLY and CDR2 as FYNNEI. The CDR3 sequence is CASVPPGQGRTGELFF. The DNA of the CDR3 is TGTGCCAGCGTACCGCCCGGACAGGGAAGGACCGGGGAGCTGTTTTTT.

This chain links TRBV2 with TRBJ2-1; D gene uncertain. This CDR3 has 13 amino acids. Trimming removed 3 bases from V and 2 bases from J, with 5 bases in between. The germline V gene encodes CDR1 SNHLY and CDR2 FYNNEI. In DNA, the CDR3 is TGTGCCAGCAGTGAGGAACCCTACAATGAGCAGTTCTTC. Amino acid sequence: CASSEEPYNEQFF.

The sample holds one count of this clone. The genes are TRBV30 and TRBJ2-7; 7 bases align to TRBD1. With V trimmed by 8 bases and J by 2 bases, 12 bases remained unmatched. The CDR3 covers 14 residues. From germline, CDR1 is GTSNPN and CDR2 SVGIG (reference sequence). CDR3 nucleotides: TGTGCCCTGAAATTCCGGGACAGTCCCTACGAGCAGTACTTC. This translates into CALKFRDSPYEQYF.

This chain links TRBV5-1 with TRBJ2-7; possibly TRBD2 for D (6 bases). The V and J ends lost 3 bases and 0 bases respectively, with 10 bases between them. The germline CDR1 and CDR2 sequences are SGHRS and YFSETQ. This CDR3 contains 14 residues. CDR3 DNA sequence: TGCGCCAGCAGCTGGGACTCAAGCTCCTACGAGCAGTACTTC. This encodes CASSWDSSSYEQYF.

This chain joins TRBV27 and TRBJ2-1, with no clear D. The germline V and J ends were trimmed by 8 bases and 7 bases, with 9 bases remaining between them. CDR1 and CDR2 (germline): MNHEY, SMNVEV (reference sequence). This CDR3 comprises 11 residues. Written as DNA, the CDR3 is TGTGCCAGCCGGCAAGGGAATGAGCAGTTCTTC. This gives the protein CASRQGNEQFF.

J is TRBJ2-6 and V is TRBV7-9, with D unclear. The V gene's germline CDR1 is SEHNR and CDR2 FQNEAQ (reference sequence). V lost 1 base and J lost 0, with 10 bases in between. There are 17 residues in the CDR3. This chain's CDR3 is CASSLGGFDSGANVLTF. Written as DNA, the CDR3 is TGTGCCAGCAGCTTAGGAGGCTTTGACTCTGGGGCCAACGTCCTGACTTTC.

V is TRBV19 and J is TRBJ2-7; D is uncertain. V was pared by 3 bases and J by 1 base, with 13 bases between. The CDR3 has 15 amino acids. From germline, CDR1 is LNHDA and CDR2 SQIVND (reference sequence). CDR3 DNA sequence: TGTGCCAGTAGTATCAACTCGGGCGCTTCCTACGAGCAGTACTTC. This sequence encodes CASSINSGASYEQYF.

The V and J genes are TRBV5-1 and TRBJ2-1; D might be TRBD2 (6 bases). Trimming shortened V by 1 base and J by 4 bases, and 9 bases separated the two germline ends. CDR1 and CDR2 (germline): SGHRS, YFSETQ. The CDR3 is 14 residues long. The CDR3: CASSLTGDYNEQFF. In nucleotides, the CDR3 is TGCGCCAGCAGCTTGACGGGGGATTACAATGAGCAGTTCTTC.